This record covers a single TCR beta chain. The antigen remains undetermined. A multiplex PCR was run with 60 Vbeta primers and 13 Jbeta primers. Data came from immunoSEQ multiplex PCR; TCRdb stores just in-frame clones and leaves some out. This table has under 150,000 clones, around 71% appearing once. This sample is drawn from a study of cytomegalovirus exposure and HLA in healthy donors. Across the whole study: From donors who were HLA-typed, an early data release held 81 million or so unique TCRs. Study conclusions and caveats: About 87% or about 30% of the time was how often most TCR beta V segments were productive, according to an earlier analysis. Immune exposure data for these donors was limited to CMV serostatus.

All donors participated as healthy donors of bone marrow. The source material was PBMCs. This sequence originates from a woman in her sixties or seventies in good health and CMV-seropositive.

The CDR3 loop is CASSFTPGQVHEQYF. The CDR3 DNA follows: TGTGCCAGCAGCTTCACCCCGGGACAGGTTCACGAGCAGTACTTC. The chain recombines TRBV5-6 with TRBJ2-7; 8 bases align to TRBD1. V shed 2 bases, J shed 5 bases, and the junction held 9 bases outside the gene matches. Germline CDR1 and CDR2: SGHDT and YYEEEE. The CDR3 contains 15 residues.